This record covers a single T cell receptor beta chain. Its specificity is unknown. Regarding treatment: roughly 11-day PBMC culture with coronavirus spike peptide pools or control peptides (ViraFEST assay). These data originate in a study of vaccination and CD4 T cells after COVID-19. The Oncomine TCR Beta short-read assay sequenced DNA from cultured CD4+ T cells. TCRdb passed the PCR reads through MiXCR, listing each CDR3 protein once. The profile shows 16,000 or so distinct CDR3 sequences, approximately 81% of them singletons. V gave up 4 bases and J gave up 0 bases, with 12 bases separating them. The CDR3 has 14 residues. The germline gives CDR1 DFQATT, CDR2 SNEGSKA (reference sequence).

The V call is TRBV20-1, the J call TRBJ1-1; TRBD1 might be the D (5 bases). The sample was CD4+ T cells from blood, cultured in vitro, taken after SARS-CoV-2 vaccination. The clonotype originates from a human donor who received a COVID-19 vaccine. The CDR3 region is CSATAWGMNTEAFF. The CDR3 DNA follows: TGCAGTGCTACCGCTTGGGGCATGAACACTGAAGCTTTCTTT.